This TCR beta chain was sequenced during a study of T cells in tumors after PD-1 blockade. Study information: No patient had prior checkpoint blockade, systemic immunosuppression, or radiotherapy within 4 weeks. Mean per blood sample: 90,000 to 120,000 templates (24,679-257,772), 35,000 to 45,000 unique clonotypes.

Clones were read by immunoSEQ multiplex PCR, and TCRdb kept only the in-frame ones, dropping some. This table holds 60,000 to 75,000 clones, about 74% found once. Input was roughly 550 ng to 6,500 ng of genomic DNA from tumor or blood. This clone was detected a few times. Material: PBMCs, obtained after anti-PD-1 treatment. The TCR sequence derives from a human donor with basal cell carcinoma.

The CDR3 is CASSTAGGLTYGYTF. CDR3 nucleotide sequence: TGTGCCAGTAGTACCGCAGGGGGCTTAACCTATGGCTACACCTTC. V gene TRBV19 combines with J gene TRBJ1-2, with 8 nucleotides matching TRBD1. The CDR3 has 15 amino acids. Trimming took 4 bases from V and 4 from J; bases not matched to a gene: 8. Germline CDR1 reads LNHDA; CDR2 reads SQIVND (reference sequence).